This entry features one T cell receptor (beta chain) sequence. Antigen unknown. The data are from a study of blood T cells in healthy people across ages. Whole-study results and caveats: Expanded clonotype changes were possibly confounded by unknown donor CMV status.

The authors ran a second PCR of roughly 7 to 11 cycles using a sample-barcoded 5' primer and a J-beta primer mix. Each CDR3 protein is one row after TCRdb ran MiXCR on the 5' RACE reads. Of 800,000 to 950,000 distinct CDR3 sequences in the sample, roughly 34% were seen once. V shed 5 bases, J shed 7 bases, and the junction held 7 bases outside the gene matches. Germline V gene lookup returns CDR1 MNHEY and CDR2 SMNVEV (reference sequence). The CDR3 is 13 residues long. Per sample, extraction of total RNA gave at least 6 micrograms in every case. The TCR originated in a man aged 18 to 35 in good health. The chain has TRBV27 and TRBJ1-1; 7 positions agree with TRBD1. Sequenced sample: blood. CDR3 protein: CASSVRQGHEAFF. The CDR3 DNA is TGTGCCAGCAGTGTTCGACAGGGCCATGAAGCTTTCTTT.